Listed here are 8 T cell receptor beta chains from one sample, sequenced in a study of blood T cell repertoires in COVID-19. TCRdb's copy holds only in-frame clones and misses some; the assay was immunoSEQ multiplex PCR. The sample lists hundreds of thousands of clones, about 88% seen once, with 0.7% to 1% in the top ten. The sample comprised peripheral blood. The source is a man aged 18 to 30 with COVID-19, enrolled during active disease.

The genes are TRBV6-5 and TRBJ2-2, with a weak D call TRBD2 (5 bases). This CDR3 has 14 amino acids. V lost 6 bases and J lost 4, with 12 bases in between. Germline V CDR1 and CDR2: MNHEY, SVGAGI. CDR3 in amino acids: CASRREFGTGELFF. As DNA, the CDR3 is TGTGCCAGCAGAAGGGAGTTCGGCACCGGGGAGCTGTTTTTT.

This clone was observed a single time. This sequence joins TRBV20-1 and TRBJ1-2, with D uncertain. Germline assignment: CDR1 DFQATT and CDR2 SNEGSKA (reference sequence). V lost 3 bases and J lost 8, with 10 bases in between. The CDR3 extends over 11 amino acids. The CDR3 loop reads CSASLGEGYTF. The CDR3 region has the DNA TGCAGTGCTAGTCTCGGAGAGGGCTACACCTTC.

The chain is built from TRBV11-3 and TRBJ1-4; perhaps TRBD1 as D (5 bases). Germline CDR1 SGHNT, CDR2 YENEEA. Between the trimmed V and J ends, which lost 4 bases and 7 bases, there was a span of 19 bases. The CDR3 is made up of 16 amino acids. The CDR3 DNA reads as TGTGCCAGCAGCTCCGGAAACCAGGGAGGCGGTGAAAAACTGTTTTTT. Its protein is CASSSGNQGGGEKLFF.

This clone was picked up one time. The chain carries TRBV19 and TRBJ1-5, with 9 positions matching TRBD1. The CDR3 covers 15 residues. Germline V CDR1 and CDR2: LNHDA, SQIVND (reference sequence). Trimming cost V 5 bases and J 9 bases; bases outside gene matches: 11. As DNA, the CDR3 is TGTGCCAGTAGTGCGCCGGGACAGGGTCGGGTGCCCCAGCATTTT. Its protein is CASSAPGQGRVPQHF.

V usage is TRBV11-2 and J usage is TRBJ2-7, with a possible D match to TRBD1 (6 bases). Deletions cut 5 bases from V and 5 bases from J, with 13 bases between. Germline CDR1 reads SGHAT; CDR2 reads FQNNGV. This CDR3 contains 13 residues. The CDR3 bases are TGTGCCAGCAGCGGAACCAGGGGCCACGAGCAGTACTTC. It specifies CASSGTRGHEQYF.

The chain links TRBV14 to TRBJ2-3, with 7 bases matching TRBD1. The CDR3 runs 14 residues. Germline V lookup: CDR1 SGHDN, CDR2 FVKESK. Unmatched junction bases numbered 3, after V lost 1 base and J lost 5 bases. The CDR3 DNA is TGTGCCAGCAGCCAAGGACAGGGTATAGATACGCAGTATTTT. Its protein is CASSQGQGIDTQYF.

The rearrangement uses TRBV5-1 and TRBJ1-6, with TRBD1 matching over 7 bases. The CDR3 length is 18 residues. Germline V CDR1 and CDR2: SGHRS, YFSETQ. V shed 3 bases and J 6 bases; nucleotides not matched to a gene: 15. The CDR3, as DNA: TGCGCCAGCAGCTCAAGACAGGGAACGGAATTAGCTAATTCACCCCTCCACTTT. It encodes CASSSRQGTELANSPLHF.

The V and J genes are TRBV19 and TRBJ2-7, with 10 bases matching TRBD1. Germline V gene lookup returns CDR1 LNHDA and CDR2 SQIVND (reference sequence). The CDR3 contains 15 residues. Losses at the gene ends were 3 bases for V and 5 bases for J; bases not matched to a gene: 7. CDR3 loop: CASSIGGTGAHEQYF. The CDR3 region has the DNA TGTGCCAGTAGTATCGGAGGGACAGGGGCCCACGAGCAGTACTTC.